Listed below are T cell receptor beta chains from one sample, sequenced in a study of T-cell reconstitution after alpha-beta-depleted transplantation in children. TCRdb reprocessed the PCR reads with MiXCR, giving one entry per CDR3 protein. The profile shows about 610,000 distinct CDR3 sequences, 8% to 11% of them singletons. This specimen consisted of PBMCs from the stem cell graft donor, obtained from the stem cell graft. These receptors were obtained from a human donor who donated a stem cell graft to a child with acute myeloid leukemia. Both conserved end residues are part of each CDR3. The order of the fields is CDR3 protein, J gene, CDR3 length, V gene.

CSARGDVSYEQYF	TRBJ2-7	13	TRBV20-1
CASSYPNRDGDTQYF	TRBJ2-3	15	TRBV6-2/TRBV6-3
CAISDKGTDTQYF	TRBJ2-3	13	TRBV10-3
CASTPRDFAHF	TRBJ2-1	11	TRBV2
CASSTLASYNEQFF	TRBJ2-1	14	TRBV12-3/TRBV12-4
CASSLDRYEQYF	TRBJ2-7	12	TRBV5-1
CASSCRDRGSVISNTGELFF	TRBJ2-2	20	TRBV6-7
CASSYSISSSQYF	TRBJ2-3	13	TRBV6-6
CASSLVSSQGRETQYF	TRBJ2-5	16	TRBV7-2
CAVKGLAGAGELFF	TRBJ2-2	14	TRBV28
CASRTGTSVYNEQFF	TRBJ2-1	15	TRBV6-2/TRBV6-3
CASSLAMDTEAFF	TRBJ1-1	13	TRBV6-4
CAWGDRGYEQYF	TRBJ2-7	12	TRBV30
CASRKVQRETTGELFF	TRBJ2-2	16	TRBV5-6
CASSLATIGETQYF	TRBJ2-5	14	TRBV12-3/TRBV12-4
CASSGGMSGANVLTF	TRBJ2-6	15	TRBV19
CASSQEGIGDNEQFF	TRBJ2-1	15	TRBV4-3
CASATETSGRAVEQYF	TRBJ2-7	16	TRBV25-1
CASSLTSGLTYEQYF	TRBJ2-7	15	TRBV28
CASSLASGSSDTQYF	TRBJ2-3	15	TRBV11-2
CSVKPQSGPYNEQFF	TRBJ2-1	15	TRBV29-1
CSVGSDSTDTQYF	TRBJ2-3	13	TRBV29-1
CASRGPGTSGTGTQYF	TRBJ2-3	16	TRBV7-2
CATSPEDRVHEQYF	TRBJ2-7	14	TRBV24-1
CASSPRSGSSPSYEQYF	TRBJ2-7	17	TRBV11-2
CASSRWEGATISLSSYEQYF	TRBJ2-7	20	TRBV12-3/TRBV12-4
CASGTSGADTQYF	TRBJ2-3	13	TRBV5-1
CASSLGSQSSYEQYF	TRBJ2-7	15	TRBV7-2
CATGQGNYEQYF	TRBJ2-7	12	TRBV4-2
CATSRRDRSYYGYTF	TRBJ1-2	15	TRBV15
CASSPSGSVSEQFF	TRBJ2-1	14	TRBV9
CASSRNTLDTQYF	TRBJ2-3	13	TRBV14
CASSVDGTDYGYTF	TRBJ1-2	14	TRBV9
CASRIGGVGDEQFF	TRBJ2-1	14	TRBV28
CASSPPNVGYNEQFF	TRBJ2-1	15	TRBV7-3
CASSEALPGGEQYF	TRBJ2-7	14	TRBV2
CSARAGSRVRNEQFF	TRBJ2-1	15	TRBV20-1
CASSLVAGATEAFF	TRBJ1-1	14	TRBV7-9
CASTGREETQYF	TRBJ2-5	12	TRBV3-1
CSASRQGSQPQHF	TRBJ1-5	13	TRBV20-1
CASREGHYGYTF	TRBJ1-2	12	TRBV12-3/TRBV12-4
CATSRDRALPGSLNTEAFF	TRBJ1-1	19	TRBV15
CSANQGSRYTF	TRBJ1-2	11	TRBV20-1
CSVRGAGTITEQYF	TRBJ2-7	14	TRBV29-1
CASSLVVGGADTQYF	TRBJ2-3	15	TRBV7-2
CSVGQGWTEAFF	TRBJ1-1	12	TRBV29-1